These T cell receptor beta chains were read from a single sample in a study of blood T cells in healthy people across ages. Each CDR3 protein gets one entry after TCRdb re-called the 5' RACE reads with MiXCR. The data show about 500,000 distinct CDR3 sequences, under 30% seen once. The data were also submitted as part of a second study, on T cells of mothers and their children.

The specimen sequenced was blood. The origin of the receptors is a boy younger than 18 in good health. Both conserved end residues are part of each CDR3. D genes are given only for firm matches. Expanded clones are given a class, and other clones once, few, many or no size at all.

CDR3aa	CDR3nt	v_gene	d_gene	abundance	j_gene
CSSGGGNTEAFF	TGCAGCTCGGGAGGGGGGAACACTGAAGCTTTCTTT	TRBV29-1	-	-	TRBJ1-1
CASSHGTGGNNEQFF	TGTGCCAGCAGCCATGGGACTGGCGGAAACAATGAGCAGTTCTTC	TRBV3-1	-	-	TRBJ2-1
CASSKRDSYNEQFF	TGTGCCAGTAGTAAGCGGGACAGCTACAATGAGCAGTTCTTC	TRBV19	-	-	TRBJ2-1
CSAKDRVQMEPQHF	TGCAGTGCTAAAGACAGGGTCCAAATGGAGCCCCAGCATTTT	TRBV20-1	TRBD1	few	TRBJ1-5
CASSEGGGETQYF	TGTGCCAGCAGTGAGGGTGGTGGAGAGACCCAGTACTTC	TRBV2	-	few	TRBJ2-5
CASSDGGSTDTQYF	TGTGCCAGCAGTGACGGAGGCAGCACAGATACGCAGTATTTT	TRBV6-4	-	few	TRBJ2-3
CSVFLGDSKSYEQYF	TGCAGCGTATTTTTGGGGGACAGCAAGTCCTACGAGCAGTACTTC	TRBV29-1	TRBD1	-	TRBJ2-7
CASSPGTERYNEQFF	TGTGCCAGCAGCCCCGGGACAGAGAGGTACAATGAGCAGTTCTTC	TRBV13	TRBD1	-	TRBJ2-1
CASSFGGTAAYEQYF	TGTGCCAGCAGTTTCGGCGGGACAGCAGCCTACGAGCAGTACTTC	TRBV28	-	-	TRBJ2-7
CASSLSTGGVGYEQYF	TGTGCCAGCAGTTTATCCACAGGGGGCGTTGGGTACGAGCAGTACTTC	TRBV28	TRBD1	-	TRBJ2-7
CSVDPPGGLNEQFF	TGCAGCGTTGATCCCCCGGGAGGCTTAAATGAGCAGTTCTTC	TRBV29-1	TRBD2	many	TRBJ2-1
CAISGERLAGGPNTGELFF	TGTGCCATCAGTGGGGAGCGACTAGCGGGAGGACCGAACACCGGGGAGCTGTTTTTT	TRBV10-3	TRBD2	-	TRBJ2-2
CASSSRTASSYNEQFF	TGTGCCAGCAGTTCCAGGACGGCCAGCTCCTACAATGAGCAGTTCTTC	TRBV28	-	-	TRBJ2-1
CASSPIAGGLVNEQFF	TGCGCCAGCAGCCCAATAGCGGGGGGGCTTGTTAATGAGCAGTTCTTC	TRBV4-3	TRBD2	-	TRBJ2-1
CASSLGGLAGGRGETQYF	TGTGCCAGCAGCTTAGGAGGACTAGCGGGGGGCAGAGGAGAGACCCAGTACTTC	TRBV7-9	TRBD2	-	TRBJ2-5
CASSRVESGREQFF	TGCGCCAGCAGCCGGGTTGAGAGCGGGAGGGAACAGTTCTTC	TRBV5-1	TRBD2	-	TRBJ2-1
CAISTGTTDDFGELFF	TGTGCCATCAGTACCGGGACTACTGATGATTTTGGGGAGCTGTTTTTT	TRBV10-3	TRBD2	few	TRBJ2-2
CASSSPGGANEKLFF	TGTGCCAGCAGTTCCCCAGGGGGCGCGAATGAAAAACTGTTTTTT	TRBV6-5	TRBD1	few	TRBJ1-4
CASSPGLRDSRFFNEQFF	TGTGCCAGCAGCCCGGGACTCAGGGATTCCCGATTCTTCAATGAGCAGTTCTTC	TRBV14	-	-	TRBJ2-1
CASSPGRDLNVLTF	TGCGCCAGCAGCCCGGGACGGGACTTGAACGTCCTGACTTTC	TRBV4-3	-	few	TRBJ2-6
CASSVAAAHSYEQYF	TGTGCCAGCAGCGTAGCGGCGGCCCACTCCTACGAGCAGTACTTC	TRBV9	-	-	TRBJ2-7
CASSLNQGGGYTF	TGCGCCAGCAGCTTGAACCAGGGAGGAGGCTACACCTTC	TRBV5-1	-	few	TRBJ1-2
CASSLGGSGKMYNEQFF	TGTGCCAGCAGCTTAGGGGGCAGCGGGAAAATGTACAATGAGCAGTTCTTC	TRBV7-2	TRBD2	few	TRBJ2-1
CSARDPRGQVGELFF	TGCAGTGCTAGAGATCCCAGGGGGCAGGTCGGGGAGCTGTTTTTT	TRBV20-1	TRBD1	many	TRBJ2-2
CSAYNPLAGGGTQYF	TGCAGTGCGTACAACCCCCTAGCGGGAGGAGGTACGCAGTATTTT	TRBV20-1	TRBD2	once	TRBJ2-3
CASSLIWRAQYNEQFF	TGCGCCAGCAGCTTGATATGGCGGGCCCAATACAATGAGCAGTTCTTC	TRBV5-1	-	few	TRBJ2-1
CASSVLRQTNYGYTF	TGTGCCAGCAGCGTACTTCGGCAGACTAACTATGGCTACACCTTC	TRBV7-9	-	few	TRBJ1-2
CASRLVGGWEETQYF	TGTGCCTCCAGGCTGGTGGGGGGGTGGGAAGAGACCCAGTACTTC	TRBV6-2/TRBV6-3	TRBD2	-	TRBJ2-5
CASSLRRADTQYF	TGTGCCAGCAGTTTACGGCGGGCTGATACGCAGTATTTT	TRBV27	-	few	TRBJ2-3
CASSQEVPAYEQYF	TGCGCCAGCAGCCAAGAAGTACCAGCCTACGAGCAGTACTTC	TRBV4-3	-	-	TRBJ2-7
CASSFMWRTGGYNEQFF	TGTGCCAGCAGTTTTATGTGGAGAACAGGTGGTTACAACGAGCAGTTCTTC	TRBV27	-	-	TRBJ2-1
CASSLSVASEQFF	TGTGCCAGCAGCTTATCCGTTGCGTCTGAGCAGTTCTTC	TRBV11-2	-	once	TRBJ2-1
CSVDRGAGERETQYF	TGCAGCGTAGACCGCGGAGCGGGAGAGAGAGAGACCCAGTACTTC	TRBV29-1	TRBD2	-	TRBJ2-5
CASSLNGVEDYGYTF	TGTGCCAGCAGCCTAAACGGGGTGGAGGACTATGGCTACACCTTC	TRBV7-2	-	few	TRBJ1-2
CSARGDRFYTEAFF	TGCAGTGCTAGAGGAGACAGGTTTTACACTGAAGCTTTCTTT	TRBV20-1	-	-	TRBJ1-1
CASSPYRNQFLSGANVLTF	TGTGCCAGCTCACCATACCGGAACCAATTCCTCTCTGGGGCCAACGTCCTGACTTTC	TRBV18	-	few	TRBJ2-6
CASSRDRANYGYTF	TGCGCCAGCAGCAGGGACAGGGCTAACTATGGCTACACCTTC	TRBV5-1	TRBD1	-	TRBJ1-2
CASSYSRDSTNPPYNEQFF	TGTGCCAGCAGTTATTCCCGGGACTCCACTAATCCGCCCTACAATGAGCAGTTCTTC	TRBV6-2/TRBV6-3	-	few	TRBJ2-1
CASTAGTASYNEQFF	TGTGCCAGCACCGCCGGGACTGCCTCCTACAATGAGCAGTTCTTC	TRBV27	-	few	TRBJ2-1
CGGSVDGMRDEQFF	TGTGGCGGCAGCGTAGACGGCATGCGAGATGAGCAGTTCTTC	TRBV9	-	-	TRBJ2-1
CASSGNSGGTEAFF	TGTGCCAGCAGCGGGAACAGCGGGGGCACTGAAGCTTTCTTT	TRBV5-5	-	-	TRBJ1-1
CSVESSGSSYNEQFF	TGCAGCGTTGAGAGTAGCGGGAGCTCCTACAATGAGCAGTTCTTC	TRBV29-1	TRBD2	few	TRBJ2-1
CASRPVLGETQYF	TGTGCCAGCAGGCCCGTACTAGGAGAGACCCAGTACTTC	TRBV7-2	-	few	TRBJ2-5
CATSSLDLTQGPYDLAEYF	TGTGCCACCAGCAGCCTAGACTTGACACAGGGCCCCTACGATTTAGCCGAGTACTTC	TRBV15	-	few	TRBJ2-5
CASSVSETGGHEQFF	TGTGCCAGCAGCGTATCCGAAACAGGGGGCCATGAGCAGTTCTTC	TRBV9	TRBD1	once	TRBJ2-1
CASSKTGGETYEQYF	TGTGCCAGCAGCAAGACAGGGGGCGAGACCTACGAGCAGTACTTC	TRBV7-9	TRBD1	-	TRBJ2-7
CASSSGNIQYF	TGTGCCAGCAGTTCAGGCAACATTCAGTACTTC	TRBV27	-	few	TRBJ2-4
CSVIRREGDSYEQYF	TGCAGCGTCATAAGGCGGGAGGGGGACTCCTACGAGCAGTACTTC	TRBV29-1	TRBD2	-	TRBJ2-7
CASSPLSGGALETQYF	TGTGCCAGCAGTCCACTTAGCGGGGGGGCCCTAGAGACCCAGTACTTC	TRBV28	TRBD2	-	TRBJ2-5
CASSPEGGDFIQETQYF	TGTGCCAGCAGTCCTGAAGGGGGGGATTTTATCCAAGAGACCCAGTACTTC	TRBV12-3/TRBV12-4	-	-	TRBJ2-5
CASSTSAQETQYF	TGTGCCAGCAGTACTAGCGCCCAAGAGACCCAGTACTTC	TRBV25-1	TRBD2	-	TRBJ2-5
CASSHTGLVSETQYF	TGCGCCAGCAGCCACACGGGACTAGTGTCCGAGACCCAGTACTTC	TRBV4-1	TRBD2	-	TRBJ2-5
CASSRDRVRQETQYF	TGCGCCAGCAGCCGCGACAGGGTGAGGCAAGAGACCCAGTACTTC	TRBV4-3	TRBD1	few	TRBJ2-5
CASSTRLDPNEQFF	TGTGCCAGCAGCACCCGACTAGATCCCAATGAGCAGTTCTTC	TRBV7-8	-	-	TRBJ2-1
CASSFSATSGRVTYNEQFF	TGTGCCAGCAGCTTTTCGGCGACTAGCGGGAGAGTGACCTACAATGAGCAGTTCTTC	TRBV7-2	TRBD2	few	TRBJ2-1
CASSLTPEINTEAFF	TGTGCCAGCAGCTTAACGCCGGAAATAAACACTGAAGCTTTCTTT	TRBV7-3	-	-	TRBJ1-1